Listed below are T cell receptor beta chains from one sample, sequenced in a study of Graves' ophthalmopathy and Graves' hyperthyroidism. TCRdb re-called the multiplex PCR reads with MiXCR, one entry per CDR3 protein. The sample includes about 620,000 distinct CDR3 sequences, 22% of them seen just once. Sequencing was done on a sample of peripheral blood. The receptors were gathered from a woman between 18 and 29 years old with stable Graves' hyperthyroidism. Some clones in this sample may be carry-over from other donors' samples. The CDR3 runs from the conserved cysteine through the conserved F or W. Fields, in order: clone size, D gene, CDR3 length, J gene, V gene, CDR3 DNA, CDR3 protein. D genes are given only for firm matches. Clone sizes are given selectively: once, few, many, or a class where the clone is expanded.

size: many; D: -; length: 13; J: TRBJ2-5; V: TRBV14; DNA: TGTGCCAGCAGCCATACGACGGTAGAGACCCAGTACTTC; CDR3: CASSHTTVETQYF
size: -; D: TRBD2; length: 15; J: TRBJ2-7; V: TRBV10-3; DNA: TGTGCCACGCGACTAGCGGGAGGCTCCTCCTACGAGCAGTACTTC; CDR3: CATRLAGGSSYEQYF
size: -; D: TRBD2; length: 14; J: TRBJ2-7; V: TRBV11-2; DNA: TGTGCCAGCAGCTTAGCCCCGCCAGCGGGAGAGCAGTACTTC; CDR3: CASSLAPPAGEQYF
size: few; D: TRBD1; length: 14; J: TRBJ1-1; V: TRBV27; DNA: TGTGCCAGCAGGTCGGGACAGGGTGGCACTGAAGCTTTCTTT; CDR3: CASRSGQGGTEAFF
size: many; D: TRBD1; length: 15; J: TRBJ2-2; V: TRBV7-2; DNA: TGTGCCAGCAGCTTCAGGGGGCTCAACACCGGGGAGCTGTTTTTT; CDR3: CASSFRGLNTGELFF
size: many; D: TRBD1; length: 18; J: TRBJ1-6; V: TRBV7-6; DNA: TGTGCCAGCAGCTTAGGGAGGACAGGGGCCGGAGCTAATTCACCCCTCCACTTT; CDR3: CASSLGRTGAGANSPLHF
size: once; D: -; length: 15; J: TRBJ1-6; V: TRBV7-2; DNA: TGTGCCAGCAGCTTATTCTCGGGGAATAATTCACCCCTCCACTTT; CDR3: CASSLFSGNNSPLHF
size: -; D: -; length: 14; J: TRBJ2-5; V: TRBV27; DNA: TGTGCCAGCAGGCCACTCGGTTTGGGAAAGACCCAGTACTTC; CDR3: CASRPLGLGKTQYF
size: -; D: TRBD1; length: 16; J: TRBJ1-5; V: TRBV19; DNA: TGTGCCAGTAGTAACGACCGGGACAGGGGCAATCAGCCCCAGCATTTT; CDR3: CASSNDRDRGNQPQHF
size: many; D: -; length: 13; J: TRBJ1-6; V: TRBV2; DNA: TGTGCCAGCAGTTTGGACACGACCGGTGTCCTCCACTTT; CDR3: CASSLDTTGVLHF
size: -; D: -; length: 14; J: TRBJ2-2; V: TRBV27; DNA: TGTGCCAGCAGTTTCACCAGGGGCACCGGGGAGCTGTTTTTT; CDR3: CASSFTRGTGELFF
size: -; D: TRBD1; length: 16; J: TRBJ1-5; V: TRBV19; DNA: TGTGCCAGTAGTATAGATTTTTGGACAGGGAACCAGCCCCAGCATTTT; CDR3: CASSIDFWTGNQPQHF
size: few; D: -; length: 16; J: TRBJ2-7; V: TRBV7-8; DNA: TGTGCCAGCAGCTTAGTTAAGGGTCGAAGCTCCTACGAGCAGTACTTC; CDR3: CASSLVKGRSSYEQYF
size: many; D: TRBD1; length: 14; J: TRBJ1-5; V: TRBV19; DNA: TGTGCCAGTGCGGAACAGGGGAACAATCAGCCCCAGCATTTT; CDR3: CASAEQGNNQPQHF
size: many; D: TRBD1; length: 15; J: TRBJ2-2; V: TRBV28; DNA: TGTGCCAGCATCTATGCGACAGGGATCACCGGGGAGCTGTTTTTT; CDR3: CASIYATGITGELFF